Listed here are 21 T cell receptor beta chains from one sample, sequenced in a study of T cells in Graves' hyperthyroidism and ophthalmopathy. The CDR3 regions of TCR beta were amplified from RNA transcripts. Using the HTBI primer set, a first-round RT-PCR was run on the TCR CDR3. MiXCR, applied by TCRdb to the multiplex PCR reads, yields one record per CDR3 protein. The sample includes hundreds of thousands of distinct CDR3 sequences, 35% to 45% seen only once; the top ten take approximately 8.7%. The sample comprised blood. The origin of the receptors is a young man with Graves' hyperthyroidism.

The chain carries TRBV25-1 and TRBJ2-3; a weak D match, TRBD1 (6 bases). The CDR3 runs 17 residues. V lost 3 bases and J 0 bases, leaving 16 bases between the germline ends. Germline V gene sequence: CDR1 MGHDK, CDR2 SYGVNS. CDR3: CASSDPTLGTSTDTQYF. In DNA, the CDR3 is TGTGCCAGCAGTGACCCTACACTCGGGACAAGCACAGATACGCAGTATTTT.

This clonotype was counted a few times. The chain has TRBV24-1 and TRBJ1-5, with 10 bases lining up with TRBD1. The CDR3 sequence is 17 residues long. After removal of 3 bases from V and 0 bases from J, the junction contained 4 bases not matched to a gene. Germline assignment: CDR1 KGHDR and CDR2 SFDVKD. The CDR3 DNA follows: TGTGCCACCAGTGATCCGGGGACAGGGGATAGCAATCAGCCCCAGCATTTT. Amino acid sequence: CATSDPGTGDSNQPQHF.

The gene calls are TRBV6-6 and TRBJ1-6; no firm D call. Germline CDR1 MNHNY, CDR2 SVGAGI (reference sequence). CDR3 length: 15 residues. Trimming shortened V by 1 base and J by 4 bases, and 8 bases separated the two germline ends. The CDR3 sequence is CASSYLADYNSPLHF. Here the CDR3 DNA reads TGTGCCAGCAGTTACTTGGCGGATTATAATTCACCCCTCCACTTT.

CDR3 loop: CASSQDAPGPYEQYF. The CDR3 DNA is TGCGCCAGCAGCCAAGATGCTCCGGGTCCTTACGAGCAGTACTTC. This chain joins TRBV4-1 and TRBJ2-7; D gene ambiguous. The germline V and J ends were trimmed by 0 bases and 4 bases, with 13 bases remaining between them. The V gene's germline CDR1 is MGHRA and CDR2 YSYEKL. The length of the CDR3 is 15 residues.

This clonotype was detected only a few times. The chain recombines TRBV4-1 with TRBJ1-5; TRBD1 aligns across 7 bases. This CDR3 comprises 16 residues. Trimming cost V 0 bases and J 5 bases; bases outside gene matches: 7. CDR1 MGHRA and CDR2 YSYEKL come from the germline V gene. The CDR3 spells CASSQEEGGGDQPQHF. The CDR3 bases are TGCGCCAGCAGCCAAGAAGAAGGGGGCGGGGATCAGCCCCAGCATTTT.

In its sample, this clonotype was seen a few times. The V and J genes are TRBV20-1 and TRBJ2-2, with TRBD1 identical over 10 bases. The CDR3 has 14 residues. The V segment lost 5 bases and the J segment 6 bases; nucleotides outside the gene matches: 6. CDR1 is DFQATT, CDR2 SNEGSKA, per germline (reference sequence). The CDR3 region is CSAPRTGGPGELFF. The DNA for the CDR3 is TGCAGTGCTCCGCGGACAGGGGGGCCCGGGGAGCTGTTTTTT.

This clonotype was recorded many times. This chain joins TRBV7-9 and TRBJ2-7; 7 bases agree with TRBD2. This CDR3 has 12 residues. Per the germline V gene, CDR1 is SEHNR and CDR2 is FQNEAQ (reference sequence). V was pared by 10 bases and J by 6 bases, with 9 bases of the junction left unmatched. CDR3 residues: CAIRGGGGEQYF. The CDR3 nucleotides are TGTGCCATCCGGGGCGGGGGAGGCGAGCAGTACTTC.

The CDR3 nucleotides read TGTGCCACCAGCGCTACAGGGAATGGGGAGCAGTACTTC. Its protein is CATSATGNGEQYF. J is TRBJ2-7 and V is TRBV24-1; perhaps TRBD1 as D (6 bases). V lost 7 bases to trimming and J lost 7 bases, with 16 bases between them. Germline-derived CDR1 and CDR2 are KGHDR and SFDVKD. The CDR3 extends over 13 amino acids.

This clonotype was seen repeatedly, ten times or more. J is TRBJ2-2 and V is TRBV29-1; D is possibly TRBD1 (5 bases). The length of the CDR3 is 13 residues. Germline V gene data show CDR1 as SQVTM and CDR2 as ANQGSEA. V lost 7 bases and J 4 bases, leaving 13 bases between the germline ends. Written as DNA, the CDR3 is TGCAGCGCCGATTTGCAGGGCACCGGGGAGCTGTTTTTT. This translates into CSADLQGTGELFF.

This clonotype was seen a few times. This chain links TRBV2 with TRBJ2-2; D ambiguous. The CDR3 covers 13 residues. CDR1 is SNHLY and CDR2 is FYNNEI in the germline V gene. The V end was cut by 8 bases, the J end by 2 bases, with 9 bases between. The CDR3 reads CASLGSNTGELFF. CDR3 DNA sequence: TGTGCCAGCCTGGGTTCCAACACCGGGGAGCTGTTTTTT.

The J gene is TRBJ1-2, the V gene TRBV11-2; 8 nucleotides align to TRBD1. CDR3 length: 17 amino acids. V gave up 4 bases and J gave up 4 bases; unmatched junction bases: 14. Germline-derived CDR1 and CDR2 are SGHAT and FQNNGV. The CDR3 sequence is CASSSLRLQGESYGYTF. In DNA, the CDR3 is TGTGCCAGCAGCTCCTTGCGACTACAGGGGGAAAGCTATGGCTACACCTTC.

The chain links TRBV29-1 to TRBJ2-2; 7 positions agree with TRBD2. With V trimmed by 8 bases and J by 7 bases, 4 bases remained unmatched. The length of the CDR3 is 11 residues. Looked up from germline, CDR1 is SQVTM and CDR2 is ANQGSEA. The CDR3 is CSFGGDGELFF. The CDR3 coding sequence is TGCAGCTTTGGGGGGGACGGGGAGCTGTTTTTT.

This clonotype was seen only a few times. The chain employs TRBV6-5 and TRBJ1-2; D call uncertain. The V end lost 0 bases, the J end lost 5 bases, and 13 bases lay between the germline ends. Germline assignment: CDR1 MNHEY and CDR2 SVGAGI. The CDR3 has 15 amino acids. Here the CDR3 reads CASSYSTGGDYGYTF. The DNA for the CDR3 is TGTGCCAGCAGTTACTCGACGGGTGGGGATTATGGCTACACCTTC.

V is TRBV29-1 and J is TRBJ2-2; tentatively, D is TRBD1 (5 bases). Per germline, CDR1 SQVTM and CDR2 ANQGSEA. The CDR3 consists of 14 residues. The germline V and J ends were trimmed by 3 bases and 1 base, with 9 bases remaining between them. The CDR3 region has the DNA TGCAGCGTTGAGGCAGGGTGGAACACCGGGGAGCTGTTTTTT. It codes for CSVEAGWNTGELFF.

V usage is TRBV7-9 and J usage is TRBJ2-6; 7 bases agree with TRBD2. Germline V gives CDR1 SEHNR, CDR2 FQNEAQ (reference sequence). Unmatched junction bases numbered 6, after V lost 5 bases and J lost 5 bases. The CDR3 loop spans 15 amino acids. The CDR3 DNA sequence: TGTGCCAGCAGCCCCGGGGGGACTAGGGCCAACGTCCTGACTTTC. It encodes CASSPGGTRANVLTF.

The chain uses TRBV25-1 and TRBJ1-2; tentative D call: TRBD1 (5 bases). The V end was cut by 7 bases, the J end by 8 bases, with 8 bases between. CDR1 and CDR2 from the germline V gene are MGHDK and SYGVNS. The CDR3 spans 10 residues. CDR3 in DNA: TGTGCCAGCATGGGGCGAGGCTACACCTTC. Translating gives CASMGRGYTF.

Here the CDR3 DNA reads TGTGCCAGCCGGACGAGGATTACGCTCTATGGCTACACCTTC. Encoded protein: CASRTRITLYGYTF. The rearrangement links TRBV6-5 to TRBJ1-2, with no clear D. Germline V gives CDR1 MNHEY, CDR2 SVGAGI. The ends were cut back, 8 bases at V and 4 bases at J, with 17 bases in the middle. The CDR3 is made up of 14 amino acids.

The chain couples TRBV2 to TRBJ2-2; D is ambiguous. CDR3 length: 13 residues. V lost 8 bases to trimming and J lost 1 base, with 8 bases between them. Germline V gives CDR1 SNHLY, CDR2 FYNNEI. For the CDR3, the DNA is TGTGCCAGCCCTGCAGAGAACACCGGGGAGCTGTTTTTT. Translation: CASPAENTGELFF.

The V and J genes are TRBV29-1 and TRBJ1-2, with D uncertain. CDR1 SQVTM and CDR2 ANQGSEA come from the germline V gene. This CDR3 is built from 13 residues. Trimming stripped 8 bases from V and 4 bases from J, with 17 bases between. The CDR3 coding sequence is TGCAGCAGTCCCGGACGAGGGAGCTATGGCTACACCTTC. It encodes CSSPGRGSYGYTF.

This clonotype showed up many times. CDR3 bases: TGTGCCAGCAGCCCCACCGGCGGGCAGGGCCAGCCCCAGCATTTT. It translates to CASSPTGGQGQPQHF. The V gene is TRBV11-2, the J gene TRBJ1-5; possible D gene TRBD1, 5 bases. Germline-derived CDR1 and CDR2 are SGHAT and FQNNGV. There are 15 residues in the CDR3. The germline V and J ends were trimmed by 5 bases and 7 bases, with 18 bases remaining between them.

CDR3 amino acids: CSARAFGNQPQHF. CDR3 in DNA: TGCAGTGCTAGGGCTTTCGGCAATCAGCCCCAGCATTTT. The V gene is TRBV20-1, the J gene TRBJ1-5; D not resolved. CDR1 is DFQATT, CDR2 SNEGSKA, per germline (reference sequence). CDR3 size: 13 residues. V shed 3 bases and J shed 2 bases, with 8 bases lying between them.